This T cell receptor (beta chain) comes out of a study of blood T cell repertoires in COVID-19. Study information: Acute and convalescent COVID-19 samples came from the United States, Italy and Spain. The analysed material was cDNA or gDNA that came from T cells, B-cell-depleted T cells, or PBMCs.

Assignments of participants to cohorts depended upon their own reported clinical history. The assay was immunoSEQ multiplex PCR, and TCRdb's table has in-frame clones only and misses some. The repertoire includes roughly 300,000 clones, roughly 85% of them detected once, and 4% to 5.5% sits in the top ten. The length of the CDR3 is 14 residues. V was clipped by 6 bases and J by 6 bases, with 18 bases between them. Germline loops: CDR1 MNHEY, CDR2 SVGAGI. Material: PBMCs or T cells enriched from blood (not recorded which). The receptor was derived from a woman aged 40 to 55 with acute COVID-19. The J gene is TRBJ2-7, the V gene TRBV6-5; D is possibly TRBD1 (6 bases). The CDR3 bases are TGTGCCAGCAGACTTACCGACAGGCTGAGCGAGCAGTACTTC. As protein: CASRLTDRLSEQYF.